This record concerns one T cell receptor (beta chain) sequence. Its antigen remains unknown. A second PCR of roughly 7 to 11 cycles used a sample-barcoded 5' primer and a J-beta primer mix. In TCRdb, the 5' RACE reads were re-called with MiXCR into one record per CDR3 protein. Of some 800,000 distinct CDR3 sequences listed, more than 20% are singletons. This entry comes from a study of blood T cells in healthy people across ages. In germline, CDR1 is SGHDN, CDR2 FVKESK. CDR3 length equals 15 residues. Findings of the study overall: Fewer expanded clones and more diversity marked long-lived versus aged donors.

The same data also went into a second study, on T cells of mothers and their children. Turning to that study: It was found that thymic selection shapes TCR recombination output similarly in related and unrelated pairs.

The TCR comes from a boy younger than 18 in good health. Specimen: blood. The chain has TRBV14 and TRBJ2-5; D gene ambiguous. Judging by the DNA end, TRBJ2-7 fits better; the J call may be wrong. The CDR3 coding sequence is TGTGCCAGCAGCCGGGGTGGCACGGTTTCCTACGAGCAGTACTTC. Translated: CASSRGGTVSYEQYF.